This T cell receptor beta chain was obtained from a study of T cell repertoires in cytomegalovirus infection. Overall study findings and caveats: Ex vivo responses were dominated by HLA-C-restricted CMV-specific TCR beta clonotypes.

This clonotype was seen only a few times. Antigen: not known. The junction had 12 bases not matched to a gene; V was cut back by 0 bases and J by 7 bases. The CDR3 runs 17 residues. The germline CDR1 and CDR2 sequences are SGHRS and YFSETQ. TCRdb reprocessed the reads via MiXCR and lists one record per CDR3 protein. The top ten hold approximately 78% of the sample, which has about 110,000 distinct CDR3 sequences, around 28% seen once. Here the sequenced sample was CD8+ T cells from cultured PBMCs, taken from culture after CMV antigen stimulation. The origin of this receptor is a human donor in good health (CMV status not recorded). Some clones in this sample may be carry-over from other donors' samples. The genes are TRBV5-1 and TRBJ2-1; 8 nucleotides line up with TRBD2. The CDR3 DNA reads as TGCGCCAGCAGCTTGGATGAAGCGGGGGCTGGAGGGAATGAGCAGTTCTTC. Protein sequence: CASSLDEAGAGGNEQFF.